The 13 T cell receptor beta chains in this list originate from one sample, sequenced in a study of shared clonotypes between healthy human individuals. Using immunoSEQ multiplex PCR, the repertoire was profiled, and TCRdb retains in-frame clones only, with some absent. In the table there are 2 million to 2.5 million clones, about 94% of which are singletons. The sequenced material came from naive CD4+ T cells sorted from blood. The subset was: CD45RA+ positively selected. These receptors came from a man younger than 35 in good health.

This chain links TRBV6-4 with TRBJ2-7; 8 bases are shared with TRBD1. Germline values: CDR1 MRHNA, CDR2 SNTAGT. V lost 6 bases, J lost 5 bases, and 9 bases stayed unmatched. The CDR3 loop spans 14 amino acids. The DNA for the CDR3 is TGTGCCAGCAGCCGGGACAGGTCGAGCCACGAGCAGTACTTC. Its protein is CASSRDRSSHEQYF.

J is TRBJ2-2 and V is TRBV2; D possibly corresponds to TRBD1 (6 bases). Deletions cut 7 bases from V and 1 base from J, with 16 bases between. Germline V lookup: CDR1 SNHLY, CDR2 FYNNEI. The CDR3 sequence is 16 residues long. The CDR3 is CASKNWAGENTGELFF. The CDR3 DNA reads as TGTGCCAGCAAAAATTGGGCAGGGGAGAACACCGGGGAGCTGTTTTTT. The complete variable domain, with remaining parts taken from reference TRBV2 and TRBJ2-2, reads EPEVTQTPSHQVTQMGQEVILRCVPISNHLYFYWYRQILGQKVEFLVSFYNNEISEKSEIFDDQFSVERPDGSNFTLKIRSTKLEDSAMYFCASKNWAGENTGELFFGEGSRLTVL.

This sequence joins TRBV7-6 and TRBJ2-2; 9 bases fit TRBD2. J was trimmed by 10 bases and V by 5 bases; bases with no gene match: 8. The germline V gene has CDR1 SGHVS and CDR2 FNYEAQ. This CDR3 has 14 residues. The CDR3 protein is CASSPGLANEELFF. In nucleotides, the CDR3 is TGTGCCAGCAGCCCGGGACTAGCTAACGAGGAGCTGTTTTTT.

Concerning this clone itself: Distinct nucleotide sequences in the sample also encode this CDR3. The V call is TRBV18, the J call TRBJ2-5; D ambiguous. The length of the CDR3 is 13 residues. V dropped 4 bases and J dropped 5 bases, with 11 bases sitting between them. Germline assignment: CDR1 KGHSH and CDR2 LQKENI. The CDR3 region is CASSQGQGETQYF. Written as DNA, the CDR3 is TGTGCCAGCTCACAGGGCCAAGGGGAGACCCAGTACTTC. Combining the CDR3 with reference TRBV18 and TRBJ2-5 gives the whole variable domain NAGVMQNPRHLVRRRGQEARLRCSPMKGHSHVYWYRQLPEEGLKFMVYLQKENIIDESGMPKERFSAEFPKEGPSILRIQQVVRGDSAAYFCASSQGQGETQYFGPGTRLLVL.

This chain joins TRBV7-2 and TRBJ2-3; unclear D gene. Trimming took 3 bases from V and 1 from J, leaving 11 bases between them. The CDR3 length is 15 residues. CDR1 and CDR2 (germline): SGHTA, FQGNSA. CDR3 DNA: TGTGCCAGCAGCTTCCCGTCCTTACGCACAGATACGCAGTATTTT. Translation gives CASSFPSLRTDTQYF.

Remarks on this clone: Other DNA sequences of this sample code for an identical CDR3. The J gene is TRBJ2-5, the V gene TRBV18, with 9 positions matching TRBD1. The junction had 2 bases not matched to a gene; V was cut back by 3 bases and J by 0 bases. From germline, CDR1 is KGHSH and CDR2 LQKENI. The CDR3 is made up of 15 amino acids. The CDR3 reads CASSPGTGNQETQYF. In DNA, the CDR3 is TGTGCCAGCTCACCCGGGACAGGGAACCAAGAGACCCAGTACTTC.

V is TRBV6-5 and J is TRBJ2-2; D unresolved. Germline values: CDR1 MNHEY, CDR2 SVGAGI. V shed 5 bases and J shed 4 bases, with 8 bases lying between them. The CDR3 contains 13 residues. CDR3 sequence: CASSRSFTGELFF. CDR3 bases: TGTGCCAGCAGTAGATCCTTCACCGGGGAGCTGTTTTTT.

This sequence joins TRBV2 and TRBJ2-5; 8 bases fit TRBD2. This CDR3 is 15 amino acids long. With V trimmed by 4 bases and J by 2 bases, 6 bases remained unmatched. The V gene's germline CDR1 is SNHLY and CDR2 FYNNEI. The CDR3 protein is CASSGLAGVQETQYF. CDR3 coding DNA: TGTGCCAGCAGTGGCCTAGCGGGTGTACAAGAGACCCAGTACTTC.

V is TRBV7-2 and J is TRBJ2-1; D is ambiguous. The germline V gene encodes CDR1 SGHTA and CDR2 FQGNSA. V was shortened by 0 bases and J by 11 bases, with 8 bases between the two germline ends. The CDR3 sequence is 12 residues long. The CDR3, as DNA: TGTGCCAGCAGCTTAGCCCCGGGCAAGCAGTTCTTC. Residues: CASSLAPGKQFF. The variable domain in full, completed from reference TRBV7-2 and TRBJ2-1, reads GAGVSQSPSNKVTEKGKDVELRCDPISGHTALYWYRQSLGQGLEFLIYFQGNSAPDKSGLPSDRFSAERTGGSVSTLTIQRTQQEDSAVYLCASSLAPGKQFFGPGTRLTVL.

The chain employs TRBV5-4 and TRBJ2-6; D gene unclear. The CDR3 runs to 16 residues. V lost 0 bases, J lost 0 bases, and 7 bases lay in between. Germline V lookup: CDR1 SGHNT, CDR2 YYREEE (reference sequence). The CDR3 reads CASSLAAYSGANVLTF. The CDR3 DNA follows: TGTGCCAGCAGCTTGGCGGCCTACTCTGGGGCCAACGTCCTGACTTTC.

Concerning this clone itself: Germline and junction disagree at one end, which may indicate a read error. CDR3 in DNA: TGTGCCAGCAGCTGGGACAGGGCCTCGGGGAGCTTC. As protein: CASSWDRASGSF. The V call is TRBV5-4, the J call TRBJ2-7; 9 bases are shared with TRBD1. This CDR3 is built from 12 residues. In germline, CDR1 is SGHNT, CDR2 YYREEE (reference sequence). Complete variable domain (other parts from reference TRBV5-4 and TRBJ2-7): ETGVTQSPTHLIKTRGQQVTLRCSSQSGHNTVSWYQQALGQGPQFIFQYYREEENGRGNFPPRFSGLQFPNYSSELNVNALELDDSALYLCASSWDRASGSFGPGTRLTVT.

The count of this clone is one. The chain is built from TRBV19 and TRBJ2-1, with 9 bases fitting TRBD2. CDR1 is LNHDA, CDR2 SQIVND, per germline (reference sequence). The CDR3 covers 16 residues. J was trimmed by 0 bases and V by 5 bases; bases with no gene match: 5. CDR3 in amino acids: CASSPSGVSSYNEQFF. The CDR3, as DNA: TGTGCCAGTAGTCCTAGCGGGGTTAGCTCCTACAATGAGCAGTTCTTC.

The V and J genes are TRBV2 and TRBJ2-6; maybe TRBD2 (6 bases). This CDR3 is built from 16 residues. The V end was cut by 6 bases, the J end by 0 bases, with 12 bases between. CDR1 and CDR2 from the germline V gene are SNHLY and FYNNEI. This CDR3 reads CASRVLASSGANVLTF. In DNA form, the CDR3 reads TGTGCCAGCAGAGTTCTAGCGAGCTCTGGGGCCAACGTCCTGACTTTC. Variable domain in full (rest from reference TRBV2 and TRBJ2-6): EPEVTQTPSHQVTQMGQEVILRCVPISNHLYFYWYRQILGQKVEFLVSFYNNEISEKSEIFDDQFSVERPDGSNFTLKIRSTKLEDSAMYFCASRVLASSGANVLTFGAGSRLTVL.